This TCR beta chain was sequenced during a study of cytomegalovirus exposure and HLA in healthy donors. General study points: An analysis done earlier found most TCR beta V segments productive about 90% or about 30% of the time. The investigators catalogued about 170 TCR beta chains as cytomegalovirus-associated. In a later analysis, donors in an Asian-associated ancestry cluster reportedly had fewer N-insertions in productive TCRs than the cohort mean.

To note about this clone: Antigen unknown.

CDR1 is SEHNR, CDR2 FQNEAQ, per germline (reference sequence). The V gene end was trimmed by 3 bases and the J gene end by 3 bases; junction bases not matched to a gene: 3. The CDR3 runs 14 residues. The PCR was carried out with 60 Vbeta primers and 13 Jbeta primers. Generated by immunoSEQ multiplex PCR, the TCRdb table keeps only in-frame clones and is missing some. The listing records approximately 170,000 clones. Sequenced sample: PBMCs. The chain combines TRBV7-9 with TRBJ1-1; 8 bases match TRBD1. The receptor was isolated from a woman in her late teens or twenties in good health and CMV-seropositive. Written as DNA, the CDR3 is TGTGCCAGCAGCTTCCGACAGGGGTACACTGAAGCTTTCTTT. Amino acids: CASSFRQGYTEAFF.